This TCR beta chain was retrieved from a study of shared clonotypes between healthy human individuals. Turning to the study itself: The donor pool was made up of two women and three men aged 18 to 49.

CD45RO-negative CD8 cells positively selected for CCR7 made up the naive population, which excluded terminally differentiated effector memory CD45RA+ cells. Overall study results and limits: Lower generation probabilities were found for non-shared clonotypes than for those shared by all four donors. Only blood samples were collected, and tissue repertoires likely differ.

Of note for this clone: Its antigen remains unidentified.

Measured with immunoSEQ multiplex PCR; TCRdb has only the in-frame clones, and not every one. The sample consists of just over 2,000,000 clones, approximately 95% of them appearing once. This CDR3 contains 16 residues. Per germline, CDR1 MGHRA and CDR2 YSYEKL. Trimming removed 1 base at V and 3 bases at J, with 16 bases between. The material sequenced was naive CD8+ T cells sorted from blood. The sequence derives from a man between 18 and 35 years old in good health. The J gene is TRBJ2-7, the V gene TRBV4-1, with D possibly being TRBD1 or TRBD2 (5 bases each). CDR3 sequence (DNA): TGCGCCAGCAGCCAAGGCTCATCCGGGACCCTCTACGAGCAGTACTTC. Its protein is CASSQGSSGTLYEQYF.